Listed below are T cell receptor beta chains from one sample, sequenced in a study of blood T cell repertoires in COVID-19. TCRdb keeps only in-frame clones here, not all; method: immunoSEQ multiplex PCR. The repertoire includes about 330,000 clones, about 87% of them detected once, and around 8.9% sits in the top ten. The sample consisted of peripheral blood. The receptors here all came from a man between 25 and 39 years old with COVID-19, enrolled during active disease. Both conserved end residues are part of each CDR3. D genes are given only for firm matches. Rows give clone size only sometimes, using once, few, many, or a class for an expanded clone.

V gene,clone size,D gene,J gene,CDR3 DNA,CDR3 protein
TRBV2,once,.,TRBJ2-5,TGTGCCAGCAGTGAAACGACAGGCGAGACCCAGTACTTC,CASSETTGETQYF
TRBV6-4,.,.,TRBJ1-2,TGTGCCAGCAGTGTAGATCCATTCTATGGCTACACCTTC,CASSVDPFYGYTF
TRBV9,.,.,TRBJ2-5,TGTGCCAGCAGCGTAGTAACAGGGACGATAGAGACCCAGTACTTC,CASSVVTGTIETQYF
TRBV11-2,few,TRBD1,TRBJ1-6,TGTGCCAGCAGCTTGAACAGGGGTTTGTCACCCCTCCACTTT,CASSLNRGLSPLHF
TRBV7-2,.,TRBD1,TRBJ1-1,TGTGCCAGCAGCTTCTATCCCGGAGACAGGGGGAACACTGAAGCTTTCTTT,CASSFYPGDRGNTEAFF
TRBV24-1,.,TRBD2,TRBJ2-3,TGTGCCACCAGTGATTGGGGTAGCGGGAGCACAGATACGCAGTATTTT,CATSDWGSGSTDTQYF
TRBV11-1,few,TRBD1,TRBJ1-1,TGTGCCAGCAGCCGAAGAGGGACAGGGTCTCGTCCTGAAGCTTTCTTT,CASSRRGTGSRPEAFF
TRBV24-1,.,TRBD2,TRBJ2-3,TGTGCCACCAGTGACCGAGGGACTAAGGTCCACACAGATACGCAGTATTTT,CATSDRGTKVHTDTQYF
TRBV19,.,TRBD1,TRBJ1-6,TGTGCCAGTAACAACCGGGGACAGGGGAAGAATTCACCCCTCCACTTT,CASNNRGQGKNSPLHF
TRBV12-5,.,.,TRBJ2-1,TGTGCTAGTGGTTTGGTCTTGTATGAGCAGTTCTTC,CASGLVLYEQFF